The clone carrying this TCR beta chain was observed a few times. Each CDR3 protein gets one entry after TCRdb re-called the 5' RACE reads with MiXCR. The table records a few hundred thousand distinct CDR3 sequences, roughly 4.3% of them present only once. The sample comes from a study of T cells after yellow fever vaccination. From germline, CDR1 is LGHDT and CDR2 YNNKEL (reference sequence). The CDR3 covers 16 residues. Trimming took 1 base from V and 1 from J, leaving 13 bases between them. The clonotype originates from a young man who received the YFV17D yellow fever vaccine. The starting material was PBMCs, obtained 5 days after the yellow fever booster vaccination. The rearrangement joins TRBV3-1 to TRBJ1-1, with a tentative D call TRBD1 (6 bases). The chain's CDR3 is CASSQGGALGNTEAFF. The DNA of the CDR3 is TGTGCCAGCAGCCAAGGGGGGGCCCTTGGGAACACTGAAGCTTTCTTT.